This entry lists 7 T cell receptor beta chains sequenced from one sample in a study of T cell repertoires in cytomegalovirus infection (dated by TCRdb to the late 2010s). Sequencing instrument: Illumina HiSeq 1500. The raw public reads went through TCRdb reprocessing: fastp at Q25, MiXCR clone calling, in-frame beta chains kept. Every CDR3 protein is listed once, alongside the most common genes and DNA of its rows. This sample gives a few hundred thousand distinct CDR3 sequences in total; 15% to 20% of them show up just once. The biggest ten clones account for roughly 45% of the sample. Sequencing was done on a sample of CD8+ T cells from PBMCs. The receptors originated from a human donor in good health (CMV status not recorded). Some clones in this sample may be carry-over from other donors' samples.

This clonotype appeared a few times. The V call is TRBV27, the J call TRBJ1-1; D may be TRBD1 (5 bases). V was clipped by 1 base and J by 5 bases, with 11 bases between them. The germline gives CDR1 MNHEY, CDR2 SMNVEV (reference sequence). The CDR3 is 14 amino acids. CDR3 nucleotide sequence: TGTGCCAGCAGTTTATGGGGGGTATCGACTGAAGCTTTCTTT. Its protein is CASSLWGVSTEAFF.

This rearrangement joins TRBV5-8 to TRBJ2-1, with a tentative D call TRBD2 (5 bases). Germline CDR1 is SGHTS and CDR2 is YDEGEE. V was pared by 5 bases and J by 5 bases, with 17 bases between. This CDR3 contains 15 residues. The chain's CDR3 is CASSWLVRENNEQFF. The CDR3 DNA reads TGTGCCAGCAGTTGGCTCGTGAGGGAAAACAATGAGCAGTTCTTC.

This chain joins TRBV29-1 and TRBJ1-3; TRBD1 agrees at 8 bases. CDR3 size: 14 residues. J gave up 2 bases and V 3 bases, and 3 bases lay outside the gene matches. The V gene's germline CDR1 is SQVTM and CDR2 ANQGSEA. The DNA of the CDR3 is TGCAGCGTTGATCGCAGGGGGCCTGGAAACACCATATATTTT. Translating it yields CSVDRRGPGNTIYF.

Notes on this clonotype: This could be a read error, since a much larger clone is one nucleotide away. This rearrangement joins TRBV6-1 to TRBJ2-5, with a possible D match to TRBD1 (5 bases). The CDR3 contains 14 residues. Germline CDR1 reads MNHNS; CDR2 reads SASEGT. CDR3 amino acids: CASSEGRDHETQYF. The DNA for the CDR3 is TGTGCCAGCAGTGAGGGGCGAGACCATGAGACCCAGTACTTC.

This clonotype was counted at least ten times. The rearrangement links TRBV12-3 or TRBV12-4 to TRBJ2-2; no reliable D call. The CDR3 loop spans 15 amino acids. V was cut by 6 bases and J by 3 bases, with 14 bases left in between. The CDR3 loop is CASRPSWADTGELFF. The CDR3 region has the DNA TGTGCCAGCAGACCTTCTTGGGCTGACACCGGGGAGCTGTTTTTT.

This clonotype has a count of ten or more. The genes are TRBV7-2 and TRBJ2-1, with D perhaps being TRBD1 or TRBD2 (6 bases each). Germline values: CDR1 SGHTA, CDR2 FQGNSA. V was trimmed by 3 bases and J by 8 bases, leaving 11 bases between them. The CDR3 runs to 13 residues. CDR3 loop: CASSFGGSDEQFF. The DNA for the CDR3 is TGTGCCAGCAGCTTCGGGGGCTCCGATGAGCAGTTCTTC.

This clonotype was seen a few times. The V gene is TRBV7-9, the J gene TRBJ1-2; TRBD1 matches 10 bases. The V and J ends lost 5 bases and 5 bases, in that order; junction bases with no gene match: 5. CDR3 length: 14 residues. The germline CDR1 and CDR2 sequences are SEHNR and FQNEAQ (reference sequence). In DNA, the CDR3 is TGTGCCAGCAGCAACCGACAGGGGGCTTATGGCTACACCTTC. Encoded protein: CASSNRQGAYGYTF.